This is a list of T cell receptor beta chains from one sample in a study of CD8 T cells in ankylosing spondylitis. TCRdb reprocessed the 5' RACE reads via MiXCR and lists one record per CDR3 protein. The sample lists 220,000 or so distinct CDR3 sequences; roughly a tenth were seen once. Sequenced material: blood, either unsorted or a sorted T cell fraction (not recorded which). All receptors derive from a male donor with ankylosing spondylitis or in good health (not recorded which). The CDR3 runs from the conserved cysteine through the conserved F or W. D genes are given only for firm matches. Some rows mark clone size as missing; the rest say once, few, many or name a class of expanded clone.

>many|TRBJ2-3|TRBD2|TRBV3-1
TGTGCCAGCAGCCAAGAATGGGGCCTAGCGGGGGGATCGCAGTATTTT
CASSQEWGLAGGSQYF
>.|TRBJ2-1|TRBD2|TRBV5-6
TGTGCCAGCCGAAGAGCGGGGGGGCCGGACAATGAGCAGTTCTTC
CASRRAGGPDNEQFF
>many|TRBJ2-5|TRBD2|TRBV5-1
TGCGCTACGCGACTAGCGCAAAACCAAGAGACCCAGTACTTC
CATRLAQNQETQYF
>many|TRBJ1-5|.|TRBV20-1
TGCAGTGCTAAAGATTATAGCAATCAGCCCCAGCATTTT
CSAKDYSNQPQHF
>many|TRBJ1-5|.|TRBV5-1
TGCGCCAGCAGCTCCGGGGGCAATCAGCCCCAGCATTTT
CASSSGGNQPQHF
>.|TRBJ1-5|.|TRBV30
TGTGCCTGCGCAGATAGCAATCAGCCCCAGCATTTT
CACADSNQPQHF
>many|TRBJ1-1|TRBD1|TRBV5-1
TGCGCCAGCAGCGTAGACAGGGCGACCACTGAAGCTTTCTTT
CASSVDRATTEAFF
>many|TRBJ1-1|.|TRBV12-3/TRBV12-4
TGTGCCAGCAGTCCCCGCTCCCTGACAGTTGAAGCTTTCTTT
CASSPRSLTVEAFF
>many|TRBJ1-6|.|TRBV28
TGTGCCAGCAGTTTCCCTCTGGCGGCGAATTCACCCCTCCACTTT
CASSFPLAANSPLHF
>many|TRBJ1-6|.|TRBV7-9
TGTGCCAGCAGCTCGGATTCACCCCTCCACTTT
CASSSDSPLHF
>many|TRBJ1-2|TRBD1|TRBV20-1
TGCAGCGCTTCAGGGGGGAACTATGGCTACACCTTC
CSASGGNYGYTF
>.|TRBJ2-1|TRBD2|TRBV20-1
TGCTGTGCTAGAGGCCTTCGGCTAGCGGGGGGGCCTGGTGAGCAGTTCTTC
CCARGLRLAGGPGEQFF
>many|TRBJ2-1|TRBD2|TRBV7-2
TGTGCCAGCAGCCCCGGCCCGAGGACTAGCGGTTACAATGAGCAGTTCTTC
CASSPGPRTSGYNEQFF
>few|TRBJ1-2|.|TRBV7-2
TGTGCCAGCAGTCGTATGACAGGCCTTACAGCTAACTATGGCTACACCTTC
CASSRMTGLTANYGYTF
>many|TRBJ2-4|.|TRBV7-3
TGTGCCAGCAGCTTAACCTCCCAAAACATTCAGTACTTC
CASSLTSQNIQYF
>many|TRBJ1-2|.|TRBV6-6
TGTGCCAGCAGAATGGACCGGTACTATGGCTACACCTTC
CASRMDRYYGYTF
>many|TRBJ1-6|.|TRBV27
TGTGCCAGCAGTTTATCGGTCCCCGTGTCACCCCTCCACTTT
CASSLSVPVSPLHF
>many|TRBJ1-1|.|TRBV20-1
TGCAGTGCTAGGGGGTCGGCGGTTGAAGCTTTCTTT
CSARGSAVEAFF
>.|TRBJ2-5|.|TRBV7-8
TGTGCCAGCAGCTTACCAATCAGTGGGCACAGGGACCAGACCCAGTACTTC
CASSLPISGHRDQTQYF
>.|TRBJ1-2|TRBD1|TRBV7-6
TGTGCCAGCAGCCCCCACACCGATTTCGGACAGGCCTATGGCTACACCTTC
CASSPHTDFGQAYGYTF
>many|TRBJ2-1|.|TRBV20-1
TGCAGTGCTAGAGTCGAAGGGACCAATGAGCAGTTCTTC
CSARVEGTNEQFF
>many|TRBJ2-3|.|TRBV20-1
TGCAGTGCTAACAACCCGAGCACAGATACGCAGTATTTT
CSANNPSTDTQYF
>many|TRBJ2-7|TRBD1|TRBV12-3/TRBV12-4
TGTGCCAGCAGTTTAGCAACAGGGGAAGGAAGTAACTTC
CASSLATGEGSNF
>many|TRBJ1-5|.|TRBV7-9
TGTGCCAGCAGCCTGGACACGGACGGGCCCCAGCATTTT
CASSLDTDGPQHF
>many|TRBJ2-2|.|TRBV5-1
TGCGCCAGCAGCTTGCCTGGGTCCGGGGAGCTGTTTTTT
CASSLPGSGELFF
>many|TRBJ1-2|.|TRBV20-1
TGCAGTGCTAGAGTAAGCTATGGCTACACCTTC
CSARVSYGYTF
>many|TRBJ1-2|.|TRBV18
TGTGCCAGCTCACCGAGTTCTTCAGCTAACTATGGCTACACCTTC
CASSPSSSANYGYTF
>.|TRBJ1-5|TRBD1|TRBV12-3/TRBV12-4
TGTGCCAGCAGTTTTAATAGGGGGCAAGGTCACCCCCAGCATTTT
CASSFNRGQGHPQHF
>many|TRBJ2-7|TRBD1|TRBV5-6
TGTGCCAGCAGCTTGAGGGACAGGGGACCCTACGAGCAGTACTTC
CASSLRDRGPYEQYF
>many|TRBJ2-1|TRBD1|TRBV12-3/TRBV12-4
TGTGCCAGCAGTCCAACAGGGGTCGATGAGCAGTTCTTC
CASSPTGVDEQFF
>many|TRBJ1-2|TRBD1|TRBV5-5
TGTGCCAGCAGCTTGGAACAGGGGTACGGCTACACCTTC
CASSLEQGYGYTF
>few|TRBJ2-2|.|TRBV24-1
TGTGCCACGCAGGGGCCGCAGAACACCGGGGAGCTGTTTTTT
CATQGPQNTGELFF
>.|TRBJ1-1|TRBD1|TRBV19
TGTGCCAGTAGTCTCGACAGGGGGCGGTACACTGAAGCTTTCTTT
CASSLDRGRYTEAFF
>few|TRBJ2-1|TRBD2|TRBV11-2
TGTGCCAGCAGCTTAGGAGGGGAGGGCAATGAGCAGTTCTTC
CASSLGGEGNEQFF
>many|TRBJ2-3|.|TRBV29-1
TGCAGCGTCCTCCCCTTAAAGGGGTCGGCCACAGATACGCAGTATTTT
CSVLPLKGSATDTQYF
>few|TRBJ2-1|TRBD2|TRBV6-2/TRBV6-3
TGTGCCAGCAGTTACACCCCAACTAGCGGGGGGGCTCCTGAGCAGTTCTTC
CASSYTPTSGGAPEQFF
>few|TRBJ2-1|.|TRBV7-8
TGTGCCAGCAGAATGTTGGGGCCGGAGCAGTTCTTC
CASRMLGPEQFF
>many|TRBJ2-3|.|TRBV9
TGTGCCAGCAGCGCCGGGCTGGGCCCTAGCACAGATACGCAGTATTTT
CASSAGLGPSTDTQYF
>many|TRBJ2-2|.|TRBV6-5
TGTGCCAGCAGTTACGGGGGCCGGGAGCTGTTTTTT
CASSYGGRELFF
>many|TRBJ2-5|.|TRBV20-1
TGCAGTGCTAGCCCTTCCGACTACCAAGAGACCCAGTACTTC
CSASPSDYQETQYF
>many|TRBJ2-2|.|TRBV7-3
TGTGCCAGCAGGGCAAGTTTCGGGGAGCTGTTTTTT
CASRASFGELFF
>many|TRBJ2-3|.|TRBV6-5
TGTGCCAGCAGTTATCACACCCCACCCACCACAGATACGCAGTATTTT
CASSYHTPPTTDTQYF
>.|TRBJ2-5|TRBD1|TRBV30
TGTGCCTGGGGACCCCCGGGACAGCTTCAGTACTTC
CAWGPPGQLQYF
>many|TRBJ1-4|.|TRBV9
TGTGCCAGCAGCGGGCCCCCGGAGGTTGAAAAACTGTTTTTT
CASSGPPEVEKLFF
>few|TRBJ1-2|.|TRBV5-5
TGTGCCAGCAGCTTAATAGACGCAAACGGCTACACCTTC
CASSLIDANGYTF
>.|TRBJ2-1|TRBD2|TRBV6-1
TGTGCCAGCAGACTTTACCTAGCGGACTACAATGAGCAGTTCTTC
CASRLYLADYNEQFF
>many|TRBJ1-4|.|TRBV12-3/TRBV12-4
TGTGCCAGCAGCCCCTACCTAATGACAGTTTATGAAAAACTGTTTTTT
CASSPYLMTVYEKLFF
>few|TRBJ1-5|.|TRBV7-2
TGTGCCAGCAGCTTAGCGCACGGCAAGCCCCAGCATTTT
CASSLAHGKPQHF
>.|TRBJ1-1|.|TRBV3-1
TGTGCCAGCAGCCCCCGAGGGTCCACTGAAGCTTTCTTT
CASSPRGSTEAFF
>.|TRBJ2-1|TRBD2|TRBV15
TGTGCCACCAGCAGAGATTATGGCGGGAGCTCCTACAATGAGCAGTTCTTC
CATSRDYGGSSYNEQFF
>.|TRBJ2-2|TRBD1|TRBV10-3
TGTGCCATCAGTGACTCCGGACAGGGCGCCGGGGAGCTGTTTTTT
CAISDSGQGAGELFF
>many|TRBJ2-3|.|TRBV29-1
TGCAGCGTTGAGGAGGGCCAGGGGGATACGCAGTATTTT
CSVEEGQGDTQYF
>many|TRBJ1-2|TRBD1|TRBV5-1
TGCGCCAGCAGCTTGGAGGGGGCTGATGGCTACACCTTC
CASSLEGADGYTF
>many|TRBJ2-1|.|TRBV28
TGTGCCAGCAGGGCACAACTAGGCAATGAGCAGTTCTTC
CASRAQLGNEQFF
>many|TRBJ2-1|.|TRBV11-3
TGTGCCAGCAGCTTAGATGGCGGGGCAGGGAATGAGCAGTTCTTC
CASSLDGGAGNEQFF